Reported below is one TCR beta chain. This record belongs to a study of blood T cell repertoires in COVID-19. In the source study's methods: Amplification from reference gene primers served as the basis for estimated nucleated cell counts. Libraries were prepared by immunoSEQ multiplex PCR; TCRdb keeps only in-frame clonotypes and omits some of them. V, J and clone size are those of that table, while D and trimming were read from the DNA. The profile shows about 74,000 clones, about 88% of them singletons. Input material: peripheral blood. The receptor was isolated from a human donor in a cohort sampled during active COVID-19.

The CDR3 DNA reads as TGCGCCAGCAGACGGGGAATCGACTCCCTCTACGAGCAGTACTTC. Its translation: CASRRGIDSLYEQYF. The rearrangement joins TRBV5-1 to TRBJ2-7, with D perhaps TRBD2 (5 bases). V gave up 5 bases and J gave up 3 bases, with 18 bases separating them. Germline V lookup: CDR1 SGHRS, CDR2 YFSETQ. There are 15 residues in the CDR3.